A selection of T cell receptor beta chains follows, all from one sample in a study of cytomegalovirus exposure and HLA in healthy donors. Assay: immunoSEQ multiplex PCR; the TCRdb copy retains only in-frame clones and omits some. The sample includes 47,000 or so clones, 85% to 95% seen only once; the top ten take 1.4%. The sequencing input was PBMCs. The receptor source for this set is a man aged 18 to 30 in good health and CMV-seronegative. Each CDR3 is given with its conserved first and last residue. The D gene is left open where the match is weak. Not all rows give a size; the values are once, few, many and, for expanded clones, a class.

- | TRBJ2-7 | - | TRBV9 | TGTGCCAGCAGCGGAGGGACTTTCTCCTACGAGCAGTACTTC | CASSGGTFSYEQYF
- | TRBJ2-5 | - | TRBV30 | TGTGCCTGGAGTGTCCCCACTTTTACCCCCCAAGAGACCCAGTACTTC | CAWSVPTFTPQETQYF
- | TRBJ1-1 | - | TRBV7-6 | TGTGCCAGCAGCCCCGAACTCCAGGGGCGGAACGACGCTGAAGCTTTCTTT | CASSPELQGRNDAEAFF
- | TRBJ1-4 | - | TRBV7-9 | TGTGCCAGCAGCTTAGGTGGGGAGGATAATGAAAAACTGTTTTTT | CASSLGGEDNEKLFF
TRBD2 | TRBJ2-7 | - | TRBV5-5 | TGTGCCAGCAGTACCGGGACTAGCGGGAGTCTGGCCTACGAGCAGTACTTC | CASSTGTSGSLAYEQYF
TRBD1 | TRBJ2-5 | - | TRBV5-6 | TGTGCCAGTGCGACCGGGACAGAAGAGACCCAGTACTTC | CASATGTEETQYF
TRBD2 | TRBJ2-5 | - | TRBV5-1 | TGCGCCAGCAGCTTTGGGGGACTAGCGGGAGCACAGATCCAAGAGACCCAGTACTTC | CASSFGGLAGAQIQETQYF
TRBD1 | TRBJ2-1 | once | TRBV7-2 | TGTGCCAGCAGACCCGCCGGGACAGGAACCTACAATGAGCAGTTCTTC | CASRPAGTGTYNEQFF
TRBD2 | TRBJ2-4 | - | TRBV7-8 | TGTGCCAGCAGCAGACTGGGGACTAGCGGATCTAAAGCCAAAAACATTCAGTACTTC | CASSRLGTSGSKAKNIQYF
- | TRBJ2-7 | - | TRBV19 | TGTGCCAGTAGTATCCTGCAGGGTCACTCCTACGAGCAGTACTTC | CASSILQGHSYEQYF
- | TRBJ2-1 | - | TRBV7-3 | TGTGCCAGCAGCACCGGGGGCTCCTACAATGAGCAGTTCTTC | CASSTGGSYNEQFF
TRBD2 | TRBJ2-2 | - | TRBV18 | TGTGCCAGCTCACCCCCACCGGGGGAGGGGCGCGCGTACGGGGAGCTGTTTTTT | CASSPPPGEGRAYGELFF
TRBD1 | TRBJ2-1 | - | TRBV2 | TGTGCCAGCAGTCCATCCGGGACAGGGGCCTACAATGAGCAGTTCTTC | CASSPSGTGAYNEQFF
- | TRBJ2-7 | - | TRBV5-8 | TGTGCCAGCAGCATACACAGGGTGAACTCCTACGAGCAGTACTTC | CASSIHRVNSYEQYF
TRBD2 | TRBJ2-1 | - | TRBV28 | TGTGCCAGCAGTTTACCCCGGGCTAGCGGGTCCCATTACAATGAGCAGTTCTTC | CASSLPRASGSHYNEQFF
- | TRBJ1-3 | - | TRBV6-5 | TGTGCCAGCAGCTACGGGCCGACGTCATATTTT | CASSYGPTSYF
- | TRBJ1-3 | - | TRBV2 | TGTGCCAGCAGCCCTCGGCAGCGGGACACCATATATTTT | CASSPRQRDTIYF
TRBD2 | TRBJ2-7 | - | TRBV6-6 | TGTGCCAGCAGAGAAAAAACCAGCGGGAGGTACGAGCAGTACTTC | CASREKTSGRYEQYF
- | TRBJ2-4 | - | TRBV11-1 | TGTGCCAGCAGCGGACAGACAGGGAGGCTAGCCAAAAACATTCAGTACTTC | CASSGQTGRLAKNIQYF
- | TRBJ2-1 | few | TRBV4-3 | TGCGCCAGCAGCCAAGATTACTCCGGAGGGGTAAATGAGCAGTTCTTC | CASSQDYSGGVNEQFF
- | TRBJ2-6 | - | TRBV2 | TGTGCCAGCGGCAGGGGAAAAGCTACTGGGGCCAACGTCCTGACTTTC | CASGRGKATGANVLTF
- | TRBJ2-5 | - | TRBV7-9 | TGTGCCAGCAGCTTACTTGTAGCTCAGCAGACCCAGTACTTC | CASSLLVAQQTQYF
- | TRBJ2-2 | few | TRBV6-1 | TGTGCCAGCAGCGGGGTGACCGGGGAGCTGTTTTTT | CASSGVTGELFF
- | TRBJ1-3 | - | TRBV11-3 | TGTGCCAGCAGTGGAGGAGGGCTATCTGGAAACACCATATATTTT | CASSGGGLSGNTIYF
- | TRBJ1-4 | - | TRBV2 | TGTGCCGGTTCAGTTGTCTCTGGTGAAAAACTGTTTTTT | CAGSVVSGEKLFF
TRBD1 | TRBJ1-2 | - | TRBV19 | TGTGCCAGTAGTACCTCCGGGACAGGGGGCTACACCTTC | CASSTSGTGGYTF
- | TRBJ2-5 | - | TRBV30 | TGTGCCTGGAACCCGACCTTGTTGGGCGAGACCCAGTACTTC | CAWNPTLLGETQYF
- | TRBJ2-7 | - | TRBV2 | TGTGCCAGTGAGTTGGACAGCCGCTACGAGCAGTACTTC | CASELDSRYEQYF